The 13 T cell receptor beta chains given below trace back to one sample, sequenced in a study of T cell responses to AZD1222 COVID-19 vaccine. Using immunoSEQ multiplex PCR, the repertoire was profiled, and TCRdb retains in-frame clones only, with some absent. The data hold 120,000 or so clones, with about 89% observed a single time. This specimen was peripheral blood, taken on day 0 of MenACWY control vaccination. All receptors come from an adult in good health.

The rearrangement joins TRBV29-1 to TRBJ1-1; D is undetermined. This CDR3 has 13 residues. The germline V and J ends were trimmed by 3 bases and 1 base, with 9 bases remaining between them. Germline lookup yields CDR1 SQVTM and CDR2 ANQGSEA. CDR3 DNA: TGCAGCGTTGATGGTCGGCCGAACACTGAAGCTTTCTTT. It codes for CSVDGRPNTEAFF.

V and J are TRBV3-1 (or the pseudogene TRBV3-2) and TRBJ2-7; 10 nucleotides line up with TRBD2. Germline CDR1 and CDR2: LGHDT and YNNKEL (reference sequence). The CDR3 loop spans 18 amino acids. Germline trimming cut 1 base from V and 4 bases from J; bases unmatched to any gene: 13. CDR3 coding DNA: TGTGCCAGCAGCCAAGGGTACGCTAGCGGGAGAGTTAGTTACGAGCAGTACTTC. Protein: CASSQGYASGRVSYEQYF.

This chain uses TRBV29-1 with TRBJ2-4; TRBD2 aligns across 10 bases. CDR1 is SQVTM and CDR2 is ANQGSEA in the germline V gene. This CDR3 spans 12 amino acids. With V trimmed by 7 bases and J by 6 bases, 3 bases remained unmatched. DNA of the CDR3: TGCAGCGGACGGACTAGCGGAAACATTCAGTACTTC. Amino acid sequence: CSGRTSGNIQYF.

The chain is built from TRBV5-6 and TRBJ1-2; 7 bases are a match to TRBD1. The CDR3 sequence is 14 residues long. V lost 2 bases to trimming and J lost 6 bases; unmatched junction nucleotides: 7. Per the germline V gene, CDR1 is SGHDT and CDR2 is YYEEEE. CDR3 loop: CASSFRGGDNGYTF. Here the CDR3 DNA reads TGTGCCAGCAGCTTCCGAGGGGGCGACAATGGCTACACCTTC.

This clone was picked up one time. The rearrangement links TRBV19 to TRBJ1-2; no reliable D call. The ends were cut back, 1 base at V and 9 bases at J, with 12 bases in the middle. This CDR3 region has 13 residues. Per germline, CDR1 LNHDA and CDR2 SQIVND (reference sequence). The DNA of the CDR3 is TGTGCCAGTAGTATAGCCCAGGCCGGGAGCTACACCTTC. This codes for CASSIAQAGSYTF.

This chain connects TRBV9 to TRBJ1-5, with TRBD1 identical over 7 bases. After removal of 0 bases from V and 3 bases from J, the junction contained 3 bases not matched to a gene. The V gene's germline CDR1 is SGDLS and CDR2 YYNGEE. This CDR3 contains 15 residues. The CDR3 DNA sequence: TGTGCCAGCAGCGTAGATGGACAGGCCAATCAGCCCCAGCATTTT. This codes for CASSVDGQANQPQHF.

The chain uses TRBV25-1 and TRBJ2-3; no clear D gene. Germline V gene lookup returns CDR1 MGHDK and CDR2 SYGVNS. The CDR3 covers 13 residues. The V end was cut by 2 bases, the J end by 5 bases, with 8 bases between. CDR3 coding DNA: TGTGCCAGCAGTGAAACGGTCAGAGATACGCAGTATTTT. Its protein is CASSETVRDTQYF.

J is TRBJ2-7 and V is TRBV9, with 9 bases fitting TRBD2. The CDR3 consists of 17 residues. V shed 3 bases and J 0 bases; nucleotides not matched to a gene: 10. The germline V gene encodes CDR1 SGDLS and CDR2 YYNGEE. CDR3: CASSEEGASGISYEQYF. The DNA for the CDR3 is TGTGCCAGCAGCGAGGAGGGGGCTAGCGGGATCTCCTACGAGCAGTACTTC.

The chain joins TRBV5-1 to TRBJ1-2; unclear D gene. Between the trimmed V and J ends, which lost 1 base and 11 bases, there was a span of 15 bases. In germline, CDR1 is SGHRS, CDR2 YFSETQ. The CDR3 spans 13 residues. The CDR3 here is CASSLMPERTYTF. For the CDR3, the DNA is TGCGCCAGCAGCTTGATGCCAGAAAGAACTTACACCTTC.

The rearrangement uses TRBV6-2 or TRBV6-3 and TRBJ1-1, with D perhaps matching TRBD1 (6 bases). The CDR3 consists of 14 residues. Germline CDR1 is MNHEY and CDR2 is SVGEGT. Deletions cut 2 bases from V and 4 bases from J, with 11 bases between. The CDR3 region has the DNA TGTGCCAGCAGTTACGCGGGGGCGACCACTGAAGCTTTCTTT. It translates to CASSYAGATTEAFF.

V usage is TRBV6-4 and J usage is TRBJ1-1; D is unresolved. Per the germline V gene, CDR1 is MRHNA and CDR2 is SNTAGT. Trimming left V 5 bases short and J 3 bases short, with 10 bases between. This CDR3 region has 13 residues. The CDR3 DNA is TGTGCCAGCAGTTTCGAAGAGGACACTGAAGCTTTCTTT. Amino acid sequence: CASSFEEDTEAFF.

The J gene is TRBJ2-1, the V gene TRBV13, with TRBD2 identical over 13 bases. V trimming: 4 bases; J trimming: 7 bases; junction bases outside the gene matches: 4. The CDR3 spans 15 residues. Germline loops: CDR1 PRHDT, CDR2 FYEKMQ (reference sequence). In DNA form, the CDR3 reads TGTGCCAGCAGCTGGACTAGCGGGAGTTGGAATGAGCAGTTCTTC. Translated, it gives CASSWTSGSWNEQFF.

The CDR3 loop reads CASSIGGGGAEWQPQHF. CDR3 nucleotides: TGTGCCAGTAGTATTGGGGGTGGAGGGGCGGAATGGCAGCCCCAGCATTTT. The gene calls are TRBV19 and TRBJ1-5; maybe TRBD1 (5 bases). The CDR3 is made up of 17 amino acids. The V and J ends lost 3 bases and 7 bases respectively, with 22 bases between them. In germline, CDR1 is LNHDA, CDR2 SQIVND (reference sequence).